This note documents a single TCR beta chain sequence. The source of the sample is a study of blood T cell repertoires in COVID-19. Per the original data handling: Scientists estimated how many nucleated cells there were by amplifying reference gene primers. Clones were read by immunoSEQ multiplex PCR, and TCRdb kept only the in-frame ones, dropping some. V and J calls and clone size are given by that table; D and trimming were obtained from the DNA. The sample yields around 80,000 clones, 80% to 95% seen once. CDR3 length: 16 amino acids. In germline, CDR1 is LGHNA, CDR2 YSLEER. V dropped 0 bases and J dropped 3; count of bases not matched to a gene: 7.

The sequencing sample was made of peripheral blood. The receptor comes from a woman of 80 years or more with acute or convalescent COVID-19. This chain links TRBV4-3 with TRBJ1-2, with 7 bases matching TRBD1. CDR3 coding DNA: TGCGCCAGCAGCCAAGATTCCGGGACAGCCCACTATGGCTACACCTTC. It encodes CASSQDSGTAHYGYTF.